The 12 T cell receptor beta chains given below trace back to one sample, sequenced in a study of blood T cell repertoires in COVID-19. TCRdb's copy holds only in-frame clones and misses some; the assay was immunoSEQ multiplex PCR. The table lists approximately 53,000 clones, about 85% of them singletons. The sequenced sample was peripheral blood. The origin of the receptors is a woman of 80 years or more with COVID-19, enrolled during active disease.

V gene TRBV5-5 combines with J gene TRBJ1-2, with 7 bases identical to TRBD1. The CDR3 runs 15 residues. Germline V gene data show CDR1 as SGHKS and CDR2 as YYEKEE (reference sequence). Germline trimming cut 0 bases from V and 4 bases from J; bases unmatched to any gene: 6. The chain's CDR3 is CASSLEQGLGYGYTF. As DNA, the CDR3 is TGTGCCAGCAGCTTGGAACAGGGGCTCGGCTATGGCTACACCTTC.

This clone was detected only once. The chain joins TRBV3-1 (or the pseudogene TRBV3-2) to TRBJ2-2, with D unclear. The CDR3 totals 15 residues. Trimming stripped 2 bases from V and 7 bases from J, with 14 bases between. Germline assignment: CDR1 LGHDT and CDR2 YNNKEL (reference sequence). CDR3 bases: TGTGCCAGCAGCCAACCCTCATCGGGTGTCGGGGAGCTGTTTTTT. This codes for CASSQPSSGVGELFF.

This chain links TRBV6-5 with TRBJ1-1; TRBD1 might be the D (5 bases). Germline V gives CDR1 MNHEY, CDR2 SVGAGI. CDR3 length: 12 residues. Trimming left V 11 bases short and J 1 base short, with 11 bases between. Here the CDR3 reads CAGKRGNTEAFF. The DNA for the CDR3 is TGTGCCGGTAAAAGGGGGAACACTGAAGCTTTCTTT.

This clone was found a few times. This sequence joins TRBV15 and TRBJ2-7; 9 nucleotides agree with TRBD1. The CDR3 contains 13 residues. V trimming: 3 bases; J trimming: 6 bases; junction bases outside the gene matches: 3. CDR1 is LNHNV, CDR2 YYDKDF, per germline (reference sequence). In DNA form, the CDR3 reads TGTGCCACCAGCAGGGGGACAGGGCGCGAGCAGTACTTC. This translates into CATSRGTGREQYF.

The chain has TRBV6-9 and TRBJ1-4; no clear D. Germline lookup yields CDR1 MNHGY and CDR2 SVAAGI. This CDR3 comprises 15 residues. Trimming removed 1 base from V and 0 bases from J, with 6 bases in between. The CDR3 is CASSYLAATNEKLFF. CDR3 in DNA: TGTGCCAGCAGTTATTTGGCAGCAACTAATGAAAAACTGTTTTTT.

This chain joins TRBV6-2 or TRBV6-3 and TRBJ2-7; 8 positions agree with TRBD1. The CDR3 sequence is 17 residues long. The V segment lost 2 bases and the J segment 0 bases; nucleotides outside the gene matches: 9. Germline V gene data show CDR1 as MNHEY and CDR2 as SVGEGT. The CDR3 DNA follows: TGTGCCAGCAGTTACCCGCCCAGGGGGCGAAACTCCTACGAGCAGTACTTC. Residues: CASSYPPRGRNSYEQYF.

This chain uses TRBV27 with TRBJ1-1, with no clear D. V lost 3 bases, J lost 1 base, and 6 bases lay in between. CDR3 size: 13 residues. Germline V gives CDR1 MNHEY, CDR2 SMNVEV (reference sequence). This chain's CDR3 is CASSLKPNTEAFF. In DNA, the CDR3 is TGTGCCAGCAGTTTGAAGCCGAACACTGAAGCTTTCTTT.

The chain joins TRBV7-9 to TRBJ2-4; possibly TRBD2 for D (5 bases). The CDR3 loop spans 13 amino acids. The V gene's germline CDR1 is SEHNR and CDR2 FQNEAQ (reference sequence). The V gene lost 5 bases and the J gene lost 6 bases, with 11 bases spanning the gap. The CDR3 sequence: CASSQPRGNIQYF. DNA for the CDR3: TGTGCCAGCAGCCAACCTCGGGGAAACATTCAGTACTTC.

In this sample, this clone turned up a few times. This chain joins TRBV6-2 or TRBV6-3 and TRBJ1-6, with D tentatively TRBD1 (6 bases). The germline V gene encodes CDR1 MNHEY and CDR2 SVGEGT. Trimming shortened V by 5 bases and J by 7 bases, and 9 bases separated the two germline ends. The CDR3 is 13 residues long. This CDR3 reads CASSPRGNSPLHF. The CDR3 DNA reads TGTGCCAGCAGTCCCAGGGGCAATTCACCCCTCCACTTT.

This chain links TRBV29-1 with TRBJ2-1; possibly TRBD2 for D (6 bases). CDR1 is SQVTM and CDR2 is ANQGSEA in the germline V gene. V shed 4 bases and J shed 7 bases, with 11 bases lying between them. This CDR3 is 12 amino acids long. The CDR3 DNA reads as TGCAGCGTTGTGGAGGGGCTTAATGAGCAGTTCTTC. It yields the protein CSVVEGLNEQFF.

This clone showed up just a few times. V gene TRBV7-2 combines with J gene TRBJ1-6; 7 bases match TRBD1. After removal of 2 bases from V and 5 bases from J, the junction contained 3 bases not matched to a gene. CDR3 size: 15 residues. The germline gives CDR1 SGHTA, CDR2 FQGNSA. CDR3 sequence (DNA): TGTGCCAGCAGCTTAACCGGACAGGATAATTCACCCCTCCACTTT. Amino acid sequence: CASSLTGQDNSPLHF.

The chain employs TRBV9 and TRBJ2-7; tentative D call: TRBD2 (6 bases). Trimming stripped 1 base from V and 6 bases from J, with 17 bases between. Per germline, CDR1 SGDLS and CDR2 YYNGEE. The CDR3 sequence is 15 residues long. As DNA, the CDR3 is TGTGCCAGCAGCGTACAGGAGAAAGTGGGGGGCGAGCAGTACTTC. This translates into CASSVQEKVGGEQYF.